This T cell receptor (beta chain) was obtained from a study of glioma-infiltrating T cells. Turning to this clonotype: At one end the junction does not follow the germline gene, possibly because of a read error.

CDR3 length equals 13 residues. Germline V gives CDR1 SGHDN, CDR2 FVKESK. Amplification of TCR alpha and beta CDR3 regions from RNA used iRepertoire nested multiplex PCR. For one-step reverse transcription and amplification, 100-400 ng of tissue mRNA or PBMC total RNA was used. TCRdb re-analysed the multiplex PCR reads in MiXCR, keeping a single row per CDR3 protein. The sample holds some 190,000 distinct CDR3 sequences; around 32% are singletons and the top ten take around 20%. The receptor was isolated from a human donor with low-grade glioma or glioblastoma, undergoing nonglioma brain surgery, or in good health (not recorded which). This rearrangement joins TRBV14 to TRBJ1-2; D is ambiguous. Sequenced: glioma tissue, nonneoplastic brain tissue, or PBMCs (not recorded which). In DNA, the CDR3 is TGTGCCAGCAGCCTGCAACCTAACTATTGCTACACCTTC. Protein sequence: CASSLQPNYCYTF.